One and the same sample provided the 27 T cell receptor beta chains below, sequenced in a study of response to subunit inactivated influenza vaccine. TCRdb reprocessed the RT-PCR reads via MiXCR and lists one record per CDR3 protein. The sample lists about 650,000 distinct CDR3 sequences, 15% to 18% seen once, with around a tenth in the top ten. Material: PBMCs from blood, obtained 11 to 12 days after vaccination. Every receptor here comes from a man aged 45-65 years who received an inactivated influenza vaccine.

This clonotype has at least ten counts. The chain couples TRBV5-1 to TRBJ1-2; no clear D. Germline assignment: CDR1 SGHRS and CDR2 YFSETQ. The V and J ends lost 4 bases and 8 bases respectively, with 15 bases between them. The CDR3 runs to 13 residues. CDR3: CASSQDPSGGYTF. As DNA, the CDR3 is TGCGCCAGCAGCCAGGACCCATCGGGAGGCTACACCTTC. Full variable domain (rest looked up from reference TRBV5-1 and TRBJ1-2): KAGVTQTPRYLIKTRGQQVTLSCSPISGHRSVSWYQQTPGQGLQFLFEYFSETQRNKGNFPGRFSGRQFSNSRSEMNVSTLELGDSALYLCASSQDPSGGYTFGSGTRLTVV.

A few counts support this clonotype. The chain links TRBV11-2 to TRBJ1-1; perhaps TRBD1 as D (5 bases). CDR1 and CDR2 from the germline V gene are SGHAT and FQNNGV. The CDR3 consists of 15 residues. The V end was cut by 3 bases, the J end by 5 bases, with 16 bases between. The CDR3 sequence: CASSFLAGVRTEAFF. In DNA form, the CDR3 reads TGTGCCAGCAGCTTTTTGGCGGGGGTCAGGACTGAAGCTTTCTTT.

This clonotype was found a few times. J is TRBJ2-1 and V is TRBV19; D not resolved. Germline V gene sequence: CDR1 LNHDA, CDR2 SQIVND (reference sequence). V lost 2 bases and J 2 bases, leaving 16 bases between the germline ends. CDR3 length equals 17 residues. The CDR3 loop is CASSIPFTQATYNEQFF. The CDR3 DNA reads TGTGCCAGTAGTATACCCTTTACTCAAGCTACCTACAATGAGCAGTTCTTC.

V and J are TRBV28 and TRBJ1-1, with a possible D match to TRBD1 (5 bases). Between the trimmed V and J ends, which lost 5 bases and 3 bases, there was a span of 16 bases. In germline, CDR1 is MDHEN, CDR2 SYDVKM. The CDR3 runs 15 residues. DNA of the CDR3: TGTGCCAGCAGTACAAATGGGGCGGGTTACACTGAAGCTTTCTTT. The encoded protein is CASSTNGAGYTEAFF.

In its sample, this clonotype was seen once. CDR3 DNA: TGTGCCAGCAGCCAAGTAGGGCGAGAGGACACTGAAGCTTTCTTT. As protein: CASSQVGREDTEAFF. V is TRBV14 and J is TRBJ1-1; D is unclear. Per germline, CDR1 SGHDN and CDR2 FVKESK. Trimming left V 1 base short and J 3 bases short, with 12 bases between. The CDR3 sequence is 15 residues long.

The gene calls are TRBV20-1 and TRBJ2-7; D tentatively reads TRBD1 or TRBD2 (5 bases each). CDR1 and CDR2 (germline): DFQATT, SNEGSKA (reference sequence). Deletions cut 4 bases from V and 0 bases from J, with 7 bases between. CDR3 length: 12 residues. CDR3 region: CSAIGASYEQYF. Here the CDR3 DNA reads TGCAGTGCTATCGGGGCCTCCTACGAGCAGTACTTC.

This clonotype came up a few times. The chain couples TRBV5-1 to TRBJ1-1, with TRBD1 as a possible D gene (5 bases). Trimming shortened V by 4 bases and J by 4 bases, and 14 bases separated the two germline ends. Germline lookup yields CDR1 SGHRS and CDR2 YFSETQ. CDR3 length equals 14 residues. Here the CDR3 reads CASSTRAGSTEAFF. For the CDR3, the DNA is TGCGCCAGCAGCACCCGGGCAGGGTCCACTGAAGCTTTCTTT.

CDR3: CASSQDRSSNYGYTF. The CDR3 nucleotides read TGTGCCAGCAGCCAAGACAGGTCCTCTAACTATGGCTACACCTTC. J is TRBJ1-2 and V is TRBV4-2; D gene unclear. V lost 0 bases, J lost 0 bases, and 8 bases lay in between. The CDR3 has 15 amino acids. Germline V gene lookup returns CDR1 LGHNA and CDR2 YNFKEQ.

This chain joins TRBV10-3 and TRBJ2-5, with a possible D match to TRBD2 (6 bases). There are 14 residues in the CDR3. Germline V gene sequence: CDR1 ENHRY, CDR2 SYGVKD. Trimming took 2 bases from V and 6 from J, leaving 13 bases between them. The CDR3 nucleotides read TGTGCCATCAGTGAGGCTGGAGGGGATAAGACCCAGTACTTC. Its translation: CAISEAGGDKTQYF.

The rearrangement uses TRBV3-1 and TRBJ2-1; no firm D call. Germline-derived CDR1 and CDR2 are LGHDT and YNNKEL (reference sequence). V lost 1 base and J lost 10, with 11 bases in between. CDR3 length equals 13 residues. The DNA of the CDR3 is TGTGCCAGCAGCCAAGTTGAGGCTCGGGAGCAGTTCTTC. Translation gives CASSQVEAREQFF.

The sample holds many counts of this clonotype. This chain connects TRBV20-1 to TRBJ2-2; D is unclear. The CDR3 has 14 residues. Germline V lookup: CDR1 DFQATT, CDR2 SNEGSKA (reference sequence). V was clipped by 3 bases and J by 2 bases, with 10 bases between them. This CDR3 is CSARVGHNTGELFF. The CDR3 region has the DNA TGCAGTGCTAGGGTCGGGCATAACACCGGGGAGCTGTTTTTT.

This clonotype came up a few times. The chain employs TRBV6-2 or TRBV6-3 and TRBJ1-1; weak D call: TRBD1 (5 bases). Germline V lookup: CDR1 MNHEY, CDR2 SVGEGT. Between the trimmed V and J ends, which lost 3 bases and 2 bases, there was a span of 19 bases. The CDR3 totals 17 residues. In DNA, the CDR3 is TGTGCCAGCAGTTATCGGTTTGGAGGGGCCGCTAACACTGAAGCTTTCTTT. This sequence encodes CASSYRFGGAANTEAFF.

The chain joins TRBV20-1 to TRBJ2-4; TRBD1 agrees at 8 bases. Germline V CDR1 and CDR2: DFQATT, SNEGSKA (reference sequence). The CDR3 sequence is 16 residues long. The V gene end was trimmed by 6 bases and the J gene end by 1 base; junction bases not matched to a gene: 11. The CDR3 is CSALDLQGVAKNIQYF. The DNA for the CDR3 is TGCAGTGCCCTCGATTTACAGGGGGTGGCCAAAAACATTCAGTACTTC.

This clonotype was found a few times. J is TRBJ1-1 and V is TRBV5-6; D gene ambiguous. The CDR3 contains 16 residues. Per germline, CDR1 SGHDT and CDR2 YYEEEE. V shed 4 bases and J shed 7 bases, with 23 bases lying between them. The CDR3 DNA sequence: TGTGCCAGCAGCCGGGTCGGAGTGGGAGACCCCCATGAAGCTTTCTTT. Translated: CASSRVGVGDPHEAFF.

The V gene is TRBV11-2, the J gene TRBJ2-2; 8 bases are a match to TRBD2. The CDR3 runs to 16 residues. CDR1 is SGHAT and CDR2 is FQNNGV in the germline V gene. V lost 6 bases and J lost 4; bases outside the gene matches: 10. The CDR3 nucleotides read TGTGCCAGCAGTCCGGGGGGGTTTTGGGGCACCGGGGAGCTGTTTTTT. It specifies CASSPGGFWGTGELFF.

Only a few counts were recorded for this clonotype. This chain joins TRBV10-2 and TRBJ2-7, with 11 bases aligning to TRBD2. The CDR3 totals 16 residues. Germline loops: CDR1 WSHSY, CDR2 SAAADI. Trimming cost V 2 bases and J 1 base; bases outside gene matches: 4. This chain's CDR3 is CASSEGASGGSYEQYF. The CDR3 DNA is TGCGCCAGCAGTGAGGGCGCTAGCGGGGGGTCCTACGAGCAGTACTTC.

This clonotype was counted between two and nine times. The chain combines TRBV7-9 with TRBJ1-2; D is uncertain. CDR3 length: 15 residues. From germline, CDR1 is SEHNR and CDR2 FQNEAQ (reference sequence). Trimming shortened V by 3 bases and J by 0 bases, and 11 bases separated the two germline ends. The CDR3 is CASSLLGSTNYGYTF. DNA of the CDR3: TGTGCCAGCAGCTTGCTTGGGTCAACTAACTATGGCTACACCTTC. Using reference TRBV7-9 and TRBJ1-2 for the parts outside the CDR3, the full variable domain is DTGVSQNPRHKITKRGQNVTFRCDPISEHNRLYWYRQTLGQGPEFLTYFQNEAQLEKSRLLSDRFSAERPKGSFSTLEIQRTEQGDSAMYLCASSLLGSTNYGYTFGSGTRLTVV.

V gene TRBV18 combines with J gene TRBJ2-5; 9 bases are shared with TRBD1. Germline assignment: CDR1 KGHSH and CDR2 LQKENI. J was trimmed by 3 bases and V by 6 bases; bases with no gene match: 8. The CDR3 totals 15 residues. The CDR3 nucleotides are TGTGCCAGCTCTCGCGGGACAGGGCCGAAAGAGACCCAGTACTTC. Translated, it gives CASSRGTGPKETQYF.

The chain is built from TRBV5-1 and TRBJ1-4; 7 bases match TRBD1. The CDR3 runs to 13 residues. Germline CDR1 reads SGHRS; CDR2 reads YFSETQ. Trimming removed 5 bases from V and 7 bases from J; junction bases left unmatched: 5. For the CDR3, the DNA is TGCGCCAGCAGGAGACAGGGCGGTGAAAAACTGTTTTTT. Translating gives CASRRQGGEKLFF.

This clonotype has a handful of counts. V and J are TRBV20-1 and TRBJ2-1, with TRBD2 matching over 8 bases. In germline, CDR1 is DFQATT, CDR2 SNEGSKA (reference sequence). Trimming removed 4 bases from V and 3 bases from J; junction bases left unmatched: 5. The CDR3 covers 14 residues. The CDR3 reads CSAKGGGFYNEQFF. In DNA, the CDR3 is TGCAGTGCTAAGGGCGGGGGGTTCTACAATGAGCAGTTCTTC.

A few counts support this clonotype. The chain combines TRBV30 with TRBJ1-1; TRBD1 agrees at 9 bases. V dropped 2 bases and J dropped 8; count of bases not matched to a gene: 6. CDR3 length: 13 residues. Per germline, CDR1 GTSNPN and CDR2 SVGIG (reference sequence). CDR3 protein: CAWSTNRGREAFF. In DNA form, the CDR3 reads TGTGCCTGGAGTACGAACAGGGGGCGGGAAGCTTTCTTT.

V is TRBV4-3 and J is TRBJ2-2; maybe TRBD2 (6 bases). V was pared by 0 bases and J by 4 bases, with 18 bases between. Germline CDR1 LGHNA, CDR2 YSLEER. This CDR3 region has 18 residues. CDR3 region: CASSQEEAELAFTGELFF. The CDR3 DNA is TGCGCCAGCAGCCAAGAAGAGGCGGAACTAGCCTTCACCGGGGAGCTGTTTTTT.

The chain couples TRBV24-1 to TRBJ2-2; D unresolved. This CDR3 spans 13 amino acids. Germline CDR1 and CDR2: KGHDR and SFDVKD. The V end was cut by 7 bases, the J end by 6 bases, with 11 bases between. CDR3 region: CATSEEGAGELFF. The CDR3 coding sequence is TGTGCCACCAGCGAAGAAGGTGCCGGGGAGCTGTTTTTT.

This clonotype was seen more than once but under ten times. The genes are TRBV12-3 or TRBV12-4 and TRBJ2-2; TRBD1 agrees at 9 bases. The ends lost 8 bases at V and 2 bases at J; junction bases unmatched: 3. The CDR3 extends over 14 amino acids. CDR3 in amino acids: CASGQGINTGELFF. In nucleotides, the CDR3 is TGTGCCAGCGGACAGGGGATAAACACCGGGGAGCTGTTTTTT.

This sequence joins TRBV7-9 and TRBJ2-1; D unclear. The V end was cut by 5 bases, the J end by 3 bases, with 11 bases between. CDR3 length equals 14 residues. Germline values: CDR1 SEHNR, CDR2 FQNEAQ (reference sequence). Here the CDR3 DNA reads TGTGCCAGCAGCCCACCAACGATCTACAATGAGCAGTTCTTC. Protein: CASSPPTIYNEQFF.

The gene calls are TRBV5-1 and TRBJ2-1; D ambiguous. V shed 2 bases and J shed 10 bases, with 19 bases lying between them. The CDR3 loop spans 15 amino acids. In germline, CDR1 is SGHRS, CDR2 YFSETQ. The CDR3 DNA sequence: TGCGCCAGCAGCTTCCGTCCATCCCGGGTCTGGGAGCAGTTCTTC. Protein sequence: CASSFRPSRVWEQFF.

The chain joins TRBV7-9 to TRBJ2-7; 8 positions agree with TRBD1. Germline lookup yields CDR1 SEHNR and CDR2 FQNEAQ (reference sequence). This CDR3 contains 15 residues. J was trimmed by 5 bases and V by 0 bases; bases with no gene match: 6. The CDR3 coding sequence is TGTGCCAGCAGCTTAGCTCGGACAGGGAGCCACGAGCAGTACTTC. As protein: CASSLARTGSHEQYF. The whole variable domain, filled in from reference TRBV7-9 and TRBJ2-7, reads DTGVSQNPRHKITKRGQNVTFRCDPISEHNRLYWYRQTLGQGPEFLTYFQNEAQLEKSRLLSDRFSAERPKGSFSTLEIQRTEQGDSAMYLCASSLARTGSHEQYFGPGTRLTVT.